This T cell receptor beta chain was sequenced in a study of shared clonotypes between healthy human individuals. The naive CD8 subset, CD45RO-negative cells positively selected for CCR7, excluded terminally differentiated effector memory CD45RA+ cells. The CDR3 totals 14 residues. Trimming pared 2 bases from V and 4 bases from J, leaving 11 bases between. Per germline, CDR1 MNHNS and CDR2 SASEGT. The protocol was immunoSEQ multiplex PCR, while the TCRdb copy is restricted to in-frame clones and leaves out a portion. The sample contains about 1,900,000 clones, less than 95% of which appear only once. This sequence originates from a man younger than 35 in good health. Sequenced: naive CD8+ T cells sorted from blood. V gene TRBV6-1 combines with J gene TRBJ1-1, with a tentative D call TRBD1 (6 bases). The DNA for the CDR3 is TGTGCCAGCAGTGAATCCGGAGGGGGCACTGAAGCTTTCTTT. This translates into CASSESGGGTEAFF.